One sample yielded the 9 T cell receptor beta chains listed below, sequenced in a study of T-cell memory formation after mild COVID-19 (dated by TCRdb to 2020 to 2023). The library came from 5' RACE. Data came from an Illumina NovaSeq 6000. TCRdb applied fastp at Q25 and MiXCR to the public reads, then kept only in-frame beta chains. Rows matching on CDR3 protein sequence are summarized as one entry with the most common DNA and genes. Recorded for this sample are roughly 400,000 distinct CDR3 sequences; more than 15% of them occurred a single time. The top ten clonotypes cover roughly 21% of the sample. Source material: PBMCs or a T cell subset sorted from them (not recorded which). The origin of the receptors is a young man who had mild COVID-19 (a few samples of this study predate the infection). The sample titles of this study are shuffled in the database, so cell type and time point are left out; the donor was told from shared clones.

V and J are TRBV7-8 and TRBJ2-2, with D unresolved. Germline V gene lookup returns CDR1 SGHVS and CDR2 FQNEAQ. The CDR3 is made up of 17 amino acids. The V and J ends lost 3 bases and 0 bases respectively, with 14 bases between them. CDR3 sequence reads: CASSFRPTLTNTGELFF. Written as DNA, the CDR3 is TGTGCCAGCAGCTTCCGTCCCACCCTGACGAACACCGGGGAGCTGTTTTTT.

V usage is TRBV30 and J usage is TRBJ1-3; D call uncertain. The CDR3 has 15 amino acids. Per germline, CDR1 GTSNPN and CDR2 SVGIG (reference sequence). Trimming removed 4 bases at V and 9 bases at J, with 22 bases between. For the CDR3, the DNA is TGTGCCTGGACGTTTACAGCCCTTCGGTGGAGCACCATATATTTT. Translated: CAWTFTALRWSTIYF. The whole variable domain, remainder taken from reference TRBV30 and TRBJ1-3, is SQTIHQWPATLVQPVGSPLSLECTVEGTSNPNLYWYRQAAGRGLQLLFYSVGIGQISSEVPQNLSASRPQDRQFILSSKKLLLSDSGFYLCAWTFTALRWSTIYFGEGSWLTVV.

This chain uses TRBV27 with TRBJ1-5, with TRBD1 identical over 9 bases. The CDR3 is 15 amino acids. Germline loops: CDR1 MNHEY, CDR2 SMNVEV (reference sequence). The junction had 5 bases not matched to a gene; V was cut back by 5 bases and J by 3 bases. CDR3 nucleotide sequence: TGTGCCAGCAGTCGAGACAGGGGGTACAATCAGCCCCAGCATTTT. Residues: CASSRDRGYNQPQHF.

The chain employs TRBV11-2 and TRBJ1-2; D unclear. Germline CDR1 reads SGHAT; CDR2 reads FQNNGV. The CDR3 consists of 13 residues. Trimming took off 5 bases at V and 8 bases at J, with 15 bases between the two ends. The CDR3 DNA reads TGTGCCAGCAGCATGGACCTTGAAGGGGGCTACACCTTC. Translating it yields CASSMDLEGGYTF.

A few counts support this clonotype. The chain recombines TRBV7-9 with TRBJ1-1; the D gene is possibly TRBD1 (6 bases). Trimming left V 5 bases short and J 1 base short, with 20 bases between. The CDR3 loop spans 17 amino acids. Per the germline V gene, CDR1 is SEHNR and CDR2 is FQNEAQ (reference sequence). This chain's CDR3 is CASSSIPLGGRNTEAFF. CDR3 bases: TGTGCCAGCAGCAGCATACCCCTCGGGGGGCGGAACACTGAAGCTTTCTTT.

This chain joins TRBV5-1 and TRBJ2-7; no reliable D call. The CDR3 has 15 amino acids. Germline V gene data show CDR1 as SGHRS and CDR2 as YFSETQ. The V end lost 5 bases, the J end lost 1 base, and 16 bases lay between the germline ends. Here the CDR3 reads CASSPPETGSYEQYF. The CDR3 DNA reads TGCGCCAGCAGTCCACCCGAGACCGGTTCCTACGAGCAGTACTTC.

The chain has TRBV6-1 and TRBJ2-7; 8 bases map to TRBD1. V trimming: 5 bases; J trimming: 4 bases; junction bases outside the gene matches: 7. Germline loops: CDR1 MNHNS, CDR2 SASEGT. The CDR3 is made up of 14 amino acids. CDR3 coding DNA: TGTGCCAGCAGTAAACCGGGACAGGAATACGAGCAGTACGTC. It is translated as CASSKPGQEYEQYV.

Only a few counts were recorded for this clonotype. V and J are TRBV6-5 and TRBJ1-4; 9 bases are a match to TRBD1. CDR1 and CDR2 (germline): MNHEY, SVGAGI. This CDR3 region has 14 residues. The trim removed 5 bases at V and 6 bases at J, leaving 4 bases unmatched. The DNA of the CDR3 is TGTGCCAGCAGTAAACAGGGGGCGTATGAAAAACTGTTTTTT. It specifies CASSKQGAYEKLFF.

This clonotype was detected a few times. The V call is TRBV20-1, the J call TRBJ2-3; 7 nucleotides agree with TRBD2. Unmatched junction bases numbered 7, after V lost 6 bases and J lost 4 bases. The germline CDR1 and CDR2 sequences are DFQATT and SNEGSKA (reference sequence). This CDR3 is built from 13 residues. The CDR3 loop reads CSAAFGGADTQYF. DNA of the CDR3: TGCAGTGCCGCCTTTGGGGGGGCAGATACGCAGTATTTT.